This T cell receptor (beta chain) was recovered during a study of cytomegalovirus exposure and HLA in healthy donors. The CDR3 is 15 amino acids. Germline CDR1 is SEHNR and CDR2 is FQNEAQ (reference sequence). V was pared by 1 base and J by 7 bases, with 6 bases of the junction left unmatched. Generated by immunoSEQ multiplex PCR, the TCRdb table keeps only in-frame clones and is missing some. The sample holds more than 100,000 clones, about 88% seen once. V gene TRBV7-9 combines with J gene TRBJ2-1; 8 bases are a match to TRBD2. The sequencing sample was made of PBMCs. This clonotype was sampled from a man younger than 40 in good health and CMV-seronegative. CDR3 residues: CASSLVLAVWNEQFF. In nucleotides, the CDR3 is TGTGCCAGCAGCTTAGTACTAGCGGTCTGGAATGAGCAGTTCTTC.